This TCR beta chain emerged from a study of T-cell memory formation after mild COVID-19. Overall study results and limits: CD4/CD8 balance held among clones contracting day 15 to 85, and later expanders leaned CD4+.

The V end was cut by 4 bases, the J end by 2 bases, with 16 bases between. Germline CDR1 reads SGHNT; CDR2 reads YYREEE (reference sequence). The CDR3 runs to 16 residues. Only a few counts were recorded for this clonotype. Antigen unknown. TCRdb reanalysed the 5' RACE reads using MiXCR and keeps one entry per CDR3 protein. Of approximately 580,000 distinct CDR3 sequences in the sample, over 20% were seen once. The sample taken for sequencing was PBMCs or a T cell subset sorted from them (not recorded which). This receptor was identified in an adult woman who had mild COVID-19 (a few samples of this study predate the infection). Cell type and time point are not known. This rearrangement joins TRBV5-4 to TRBJ1-5, with TRBD1 as a possible D gene (5 bases). The DNA for the CDR3 is TGTGCCAGCAGCATGCAGGGTTTTTGGGGCAATCAGCCCCAGCATTTT. It codes for CASSMQGFWGNQPQHF. The full variable domain, with the rest looked up from reference TRBV5-4 and TRBJ1-5, is ETGVTQSPTHLIKTRGQQVTLRCSSQSGHNTVSWYQQALGQGPQFIFQYYREEENGRGNFPPRFSGLQFPNYSSELNVNALELDDSALYLCASSMQGFWGNQPQHFGDGTRLSIL.